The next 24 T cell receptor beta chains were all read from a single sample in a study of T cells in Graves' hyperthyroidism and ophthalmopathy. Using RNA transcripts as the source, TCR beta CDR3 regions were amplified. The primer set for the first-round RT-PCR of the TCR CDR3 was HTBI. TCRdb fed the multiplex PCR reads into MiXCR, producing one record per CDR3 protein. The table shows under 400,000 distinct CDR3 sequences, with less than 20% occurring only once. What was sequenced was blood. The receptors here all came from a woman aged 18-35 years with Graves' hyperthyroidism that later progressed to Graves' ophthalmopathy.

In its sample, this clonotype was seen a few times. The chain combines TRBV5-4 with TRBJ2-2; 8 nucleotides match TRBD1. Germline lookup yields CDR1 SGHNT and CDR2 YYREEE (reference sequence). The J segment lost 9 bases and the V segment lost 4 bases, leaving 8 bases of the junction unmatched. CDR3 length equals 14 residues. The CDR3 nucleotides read TGTGCCAGCAGCGCGGACAGGGCCAGTTGGGAGCTGTTTTTT. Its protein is CASSADRASWELFF.

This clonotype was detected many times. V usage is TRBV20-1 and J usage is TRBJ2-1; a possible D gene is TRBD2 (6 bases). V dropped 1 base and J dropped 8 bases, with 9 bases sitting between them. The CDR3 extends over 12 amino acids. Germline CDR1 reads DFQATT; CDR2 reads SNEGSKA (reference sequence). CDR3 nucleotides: TGCAGTGCTAGAGCCGTAGCGGATGAGCAGTTCTTC. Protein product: CSARAVADEQFF.

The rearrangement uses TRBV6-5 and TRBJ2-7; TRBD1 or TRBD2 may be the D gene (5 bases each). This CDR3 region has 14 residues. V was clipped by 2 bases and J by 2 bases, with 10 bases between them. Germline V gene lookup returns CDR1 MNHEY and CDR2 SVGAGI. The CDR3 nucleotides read TGTGCCAGCAGTTACGTCCGGGACGCCTACGAGCAGTACTTC. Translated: CASSYVRDAYEQYF.

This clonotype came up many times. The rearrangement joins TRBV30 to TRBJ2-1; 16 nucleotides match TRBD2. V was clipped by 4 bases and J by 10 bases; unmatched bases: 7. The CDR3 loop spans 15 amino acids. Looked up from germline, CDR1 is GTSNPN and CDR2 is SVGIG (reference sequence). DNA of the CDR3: TGTGCCTGGACAGGGACTAGCGGGAGGGCAGGCGAGCAGTTCTTC. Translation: CAWTGTSGRAGEQFF.

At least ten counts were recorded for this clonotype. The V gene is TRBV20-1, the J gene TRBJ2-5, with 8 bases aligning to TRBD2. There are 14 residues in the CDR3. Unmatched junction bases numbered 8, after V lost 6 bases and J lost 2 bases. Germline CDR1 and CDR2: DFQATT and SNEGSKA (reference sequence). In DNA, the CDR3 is TGCAGTGCCACCCGGACTAGCCCACAAGAGACCCAGTACTTC. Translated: CSATRTSPQETQYF.

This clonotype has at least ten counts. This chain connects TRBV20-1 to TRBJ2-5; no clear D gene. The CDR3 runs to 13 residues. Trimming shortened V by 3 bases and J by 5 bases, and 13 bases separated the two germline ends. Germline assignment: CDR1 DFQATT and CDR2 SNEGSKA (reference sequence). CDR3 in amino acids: CSASKTNTETQYF. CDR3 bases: TGCAGTGCTAGTAAAACCAACACGGAGACCCAGTACTTC.

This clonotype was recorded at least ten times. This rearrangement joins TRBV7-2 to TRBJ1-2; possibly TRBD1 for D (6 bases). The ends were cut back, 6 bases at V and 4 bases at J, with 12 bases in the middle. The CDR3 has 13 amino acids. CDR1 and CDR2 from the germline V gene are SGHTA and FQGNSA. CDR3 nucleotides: TGTGCCAGCAGTCATACAGGGATCTATGGCTACACCTTC. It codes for CASSHTGIYGYTF.

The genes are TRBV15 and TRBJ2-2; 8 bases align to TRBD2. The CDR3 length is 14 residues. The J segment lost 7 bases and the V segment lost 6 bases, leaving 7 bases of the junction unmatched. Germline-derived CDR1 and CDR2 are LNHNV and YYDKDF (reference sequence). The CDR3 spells CATRGLGGGGELFF. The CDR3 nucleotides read TGTGCCACCAGGGGACTAGGAGGAGGCGGGGAGCTGTTTTTT.

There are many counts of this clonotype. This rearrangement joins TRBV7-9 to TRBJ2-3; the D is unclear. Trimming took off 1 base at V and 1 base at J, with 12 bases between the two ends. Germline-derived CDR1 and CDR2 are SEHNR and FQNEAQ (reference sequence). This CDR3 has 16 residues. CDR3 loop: CASSLELVAGTDTQYF. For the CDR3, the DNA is TGTGCCAGCAGCTTAGAACTGGTGGCGGGCACAGATACGCAGTATTTT.

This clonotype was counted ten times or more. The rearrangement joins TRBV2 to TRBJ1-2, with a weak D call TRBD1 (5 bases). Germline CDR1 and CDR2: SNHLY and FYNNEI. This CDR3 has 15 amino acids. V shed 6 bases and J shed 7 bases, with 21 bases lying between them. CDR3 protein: CASSTRRGRDGGYTF. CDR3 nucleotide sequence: TGTGCCAGCAGCACCCGGCGTGGCAGGGATGGTGGCTACACCTTC.

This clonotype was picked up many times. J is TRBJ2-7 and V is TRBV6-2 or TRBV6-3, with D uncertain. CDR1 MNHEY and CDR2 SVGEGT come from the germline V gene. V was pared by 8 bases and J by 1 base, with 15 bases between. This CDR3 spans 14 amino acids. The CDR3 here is CASARVGGSYEQYF. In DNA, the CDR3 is TGTGCCAGCGCCCGCGTGGGTGGGTCCTACGAGCAGTACTTC.

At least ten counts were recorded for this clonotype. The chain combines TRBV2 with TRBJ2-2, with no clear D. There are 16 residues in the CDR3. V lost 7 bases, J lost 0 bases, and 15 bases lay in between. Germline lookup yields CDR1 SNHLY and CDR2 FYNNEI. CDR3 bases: TGTGCCAGCACGCCCCGACGGACGGCGAACACCGGGGAGCTGTTTTTT. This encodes CASTPRRTANTGELFF.

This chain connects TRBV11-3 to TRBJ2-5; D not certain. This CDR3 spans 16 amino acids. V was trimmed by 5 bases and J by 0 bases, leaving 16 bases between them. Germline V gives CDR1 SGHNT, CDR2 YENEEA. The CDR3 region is CASSEHNLRYQETQYF. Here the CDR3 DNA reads TGTGCCAGCAGCGAACACAACCTAAGGTACCAAGAGACCCAGTACTTC.

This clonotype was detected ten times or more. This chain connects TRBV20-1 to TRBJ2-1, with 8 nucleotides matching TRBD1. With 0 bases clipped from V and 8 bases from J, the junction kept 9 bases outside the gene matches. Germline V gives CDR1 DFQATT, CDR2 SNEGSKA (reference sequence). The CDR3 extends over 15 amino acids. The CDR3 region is CSARDPGQGGHEQFF. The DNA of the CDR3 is TGCAGTGCTAGAGACCCAGGACAGGGAGGCCATGAGCAGTTCTTC.

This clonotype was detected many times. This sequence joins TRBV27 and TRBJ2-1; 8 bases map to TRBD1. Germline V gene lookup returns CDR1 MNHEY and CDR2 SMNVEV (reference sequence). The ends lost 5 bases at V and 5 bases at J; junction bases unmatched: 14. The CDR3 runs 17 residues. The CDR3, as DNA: TGTGCCAGCAGTCCATCTTTACGACAGGGGAGAGACAATGAGCAGTTCTTC. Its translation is CASSPSLRQGRDNEQFF.

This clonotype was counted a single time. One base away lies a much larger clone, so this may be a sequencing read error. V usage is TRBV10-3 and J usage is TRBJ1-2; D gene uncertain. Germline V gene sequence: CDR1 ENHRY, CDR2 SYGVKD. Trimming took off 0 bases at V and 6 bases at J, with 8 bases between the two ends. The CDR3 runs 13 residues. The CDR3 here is CAISESKQDGYTF. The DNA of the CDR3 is TGTGCCATCAGTGAGTCAAAGCAAGATGGCTACACCTTC.

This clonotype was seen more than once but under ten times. The CDR3 loop reads CATQGQGLSYTF. The DNA of the CDR3 is TGTGCCACCCAGGGACAGGGGTTGAGCTACACCTTC. This chain links TRBV27 with TRBJ1-2; 10 bases align to TRBD1. Per the germline V gene, CDR1 is MNHEY and CDR2 is SMNVEV (reference sequence). With V trimmed by 10 bases and J by 9 bases, 8 bases remained unmatched. This CDR3 is 12 amino acids long.

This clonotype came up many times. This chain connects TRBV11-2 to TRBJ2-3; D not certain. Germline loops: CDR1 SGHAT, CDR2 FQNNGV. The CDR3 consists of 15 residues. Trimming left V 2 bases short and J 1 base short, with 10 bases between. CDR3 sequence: CASSLINGGTDTQYF. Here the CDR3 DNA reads TGTGCCAGCAGCTTAATCAACGGCGGCACAGATACGCAGTATTTT. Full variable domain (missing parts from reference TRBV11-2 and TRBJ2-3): EAGVAQSPRYKIIEKRQSVAFWCNPISGHATLYWYQQILGQGPKLLIQFQNNGVVDDSQLPKDRFSAERLKGVDSTLKIQPAKLEDSAVYLCASSLINGGTDTQYFGPGTRLTVL.

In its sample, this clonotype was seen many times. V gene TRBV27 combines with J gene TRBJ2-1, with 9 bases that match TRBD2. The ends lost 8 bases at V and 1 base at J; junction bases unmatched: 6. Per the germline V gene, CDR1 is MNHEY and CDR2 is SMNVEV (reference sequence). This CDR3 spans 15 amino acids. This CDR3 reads CASGNSGSSYNEQFF. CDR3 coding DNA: TGTGCCAGCGGAAATAGCGGGAGTTCCTACAATGAGCAGTTCTTC.

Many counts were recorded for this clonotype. The CDR3 bases are TGCAGTGCTGTGCAGGGGACGGATAATTCACCCCTCCACTTT. Translation: CSAVQGTDNSPLHF. V usage is TRBV20-1 and J usage is TRBJ1-6, with D possibly matching TRBD1 (6 bases). V lost 5 bases and J lost 5, with 13 bases in between. Germline V gene sequence: CDR1 DFQATT, CDR2 SNEGSKA (reference sequence). CDR3 length: 14 amino acids.

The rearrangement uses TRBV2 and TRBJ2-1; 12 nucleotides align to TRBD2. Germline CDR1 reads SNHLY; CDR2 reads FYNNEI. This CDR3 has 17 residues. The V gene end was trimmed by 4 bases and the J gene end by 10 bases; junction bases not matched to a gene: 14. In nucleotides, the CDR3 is TGTGCCAGCAGTGTGCACGAGACTAGCGGGAGTCAAGAGGAGCAGTTCTTC. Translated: CASSVHETSGSQEEQFF.

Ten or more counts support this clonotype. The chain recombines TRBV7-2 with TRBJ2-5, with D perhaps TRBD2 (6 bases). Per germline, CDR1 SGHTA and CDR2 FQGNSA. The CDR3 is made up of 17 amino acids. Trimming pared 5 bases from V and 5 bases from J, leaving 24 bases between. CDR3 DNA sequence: TGTGCCAGCAGCACGACCACTGGCGGGACCTCAGGGGAGACCCAGTACTTC. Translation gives CASSTTTGGTSGETQYF.

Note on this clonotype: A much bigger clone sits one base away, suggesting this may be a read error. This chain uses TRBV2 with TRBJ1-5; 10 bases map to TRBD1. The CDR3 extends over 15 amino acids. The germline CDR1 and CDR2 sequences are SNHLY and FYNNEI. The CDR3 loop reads CANSRDRGSNQPQHF. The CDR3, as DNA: TGTGCCAACAGTCGGGACAGGGGTAGCAATCAGCCCCAGCATTTT.

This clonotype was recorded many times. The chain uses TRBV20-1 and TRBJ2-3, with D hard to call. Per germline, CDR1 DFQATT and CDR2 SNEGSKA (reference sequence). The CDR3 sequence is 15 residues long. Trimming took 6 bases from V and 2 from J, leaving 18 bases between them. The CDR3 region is CSANPQTPYTDTQYF. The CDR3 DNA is TGCAGTGCCAACCCTCAGACACCGTACACAGATACGCAGTATTTT.